These 28 T cell receptor beta chains were sequenced from one sample in a study of T cell responses to AZD1222 COVID-19 vaccine. Assay used: immunoSEQ multiplex PCR; TCRdb lists only in-frame clones, some missing. The sample carries around 110,000 clones, 75% to 90% recorded once. This sample comprised peripheral blood, obtained on day 0 of AZD1222 vaccination. These receptors were obtained from an adult in good health.

The V and J genes are TRBV6-5 and TRBJ1-2; 10 nucleotides agree with TRBD1. V gave up 5 bases and J gave up 4 bases; unmatched junction bases: 7. The germline CDR1 and CDR2 sequences are MNHEY and SVGAGI. The CDR3 loop spans 15 amino acids. The CDR3 reads CASSPPGTGAYGYTF. The CDR3 DNA reads TGTGCCAGCAGTCCACCTGGGACAGGGGCCTATGGCTACACCTTC.

This clone showed up just a few times. This CDR3 reads CASNDKNSNQPQHF. Here the CDR3 DNA reads TGTGCCAGCAACGACAAGAATAGCAATCAGCCCCAGCATTTT. The V call is TRBV4-2, the J call TRBJ1-5; D is ambiguous. Germline V CDR1 and CDR2: LGHNA, YNFKEQ. The V end was cut by 7 bases, the J end by 0 bases, with 10 bases between. The CDR3 covers 14 residues.

The V and J genes are TRBV19 and TRBJ2-1, with D perhaps assigned TRBD1 or TRBD2 (5 bases each). With 2 bases removed from V and 7 bases from J, the gap between germline ends came to 12 bases. In germline, CDR1 is LNHDA, CDR2 SQIVND (reference sequence). This CDR3 region has 14 residues. CDR3 sequence reads: CASSIRDAMNEQFF. The DNA of the CDR3 is TGTGCCAGTAGTATAAGGGACGCTATGAATGAGCAGTTCTTC.

The V gene is TRBV12-5, the J gene TRBJ1-2, with 8 bases fitting TRBD1. This CDR3 comprises 15 residues. V trimming: 2 bases; J trimming: 4 bases; junction bases outside the gene matches: 6. CDR1 LGHNT and CDR2 FRNRAP come from the germline V gene. The DNA of the CDR3 is TGTGCTAGTGGTTTGTCTGGACAGGGCAGCTATGGCTACACCTTC. Its protein product is CASGLSGQGSYGYTF.

This clone has a handful of counts. This same CDR3 is encoded by further DNA sequences in the sample. This chain connects TRBV4-3 to TRBJ1-5, with D perhaps TRBD1 (5 bases). V lost 0 bases, J lost 6 bases, and 9 bases lay in between. CDR3 size: 14 residues. In germline, CDR1 is LGHNA, CDR2 YSLEER. The CDR3 region has the DNA TGCGCCAGCAGCCAAGACAGGGTCGGTCAGCCCCAGCATTTT. It yields the protein CASSQDRVGQPQHF.

The chain carries TRBV14 and TRBJ1-6; perhaps TRBD1 as D (5 bases). Germline assignment: CDR1 SGHDN and CDR2 FVKESK. V shed 7 bases and J shed 6 bases, with 10 bases lying between them. CDR3 length: 13 residues. The CDR3 nucleotides read TGTGCCAGCACAGGGAGTCTTAATTCACCCCTCCACTTT. Its translation: CASTGSLNSPLHF.

This clone appeared a single time. The rearrangement links TRBV6-1 to TRBJ2-2; D remains ambiguous. The V and J ends lost 4 bases and 5 bases respectively, with 20 bases between them. CDR3 length equals 17 residues. Germline V CDR1 and CDR2: MNHNS, SASEGT. In DNA form, the CDR3 reads TGTGCCAGCAGTGGCCCCTTCCAAACCTTGGGGACCGGGGAGCTGTTTTTT. This encodes CASSGPFQTLGTGELFF.

In its sample, this clone was seen once. The rearrangement links TRBV10-1 to TRBJ1-1, with a possible D match to TRBD1 (5 bases). The CDR3 runs 16 residues. Trimming stripped 0 bases from V and 4 bases from J, with 15 bases between. The germline CDR1 and CDR2 sequences are WNHNN and SYGVQD (reference sequence). The CDR3 is CASSESLQGSVTEAFF. CDR3 sequence (DNA): TGCGCCAGCAGTGAGTCGTTGCAGGGTTCGGTCACTGAAGCTTTCTTT.

The chain is built from TRBV13 and TRBJ1-1, with 9 bases identical to TRBD1. The junction had 4 bases not matched to a gene; V was cut back by 4 bases and J by 4 bases. CDR1 is PRHDT and CDR2 is FYEKMQ in the germline V gene (reference sequence). This CDR3 is 14 amino acids long. Here the CDR3 DNA reads TGTGCCAGCAGCTGGGGACAGGGCTTCACTGAAGCTTTCTTT. Protein product: CASSWGQGFTEAFF.

The chain joins TRBV5-4 to TRBJ2-1; 9 nucleotides agree with TRBD2. Trimming took 3 bases from V and 9 from J; bases not matched to a gene: 10. The CDR3 contains 15 residues. The germline gives CDR1 SGHNT, CDR2 YYREEE (reference sequence). CDR3 nucleotide sequence: TGTGCCAGCAGCTCGCCTGCGGGAGGGCCGAGTGAGCAGTTCTTC. Translation: CASSSPAGGPSEQFF.

This clone has only one observation. This rearrangement joins TRBV7-2 to TRBJ2-1; D remains unclear. The ends were cut back, 5 bases at V and 7 bases at J, with 12 bases in the middle. In germline, CDR1 is SGHTA, CDR2 FQGNSA. This CDR3 comprises 13 residues. CDR3 sequence (DNA): TGTGCCAGCAGCGCAGATACGAGGAATGAGCAGTTCTTC. As protein: CASSADTRNEQFF.

V is TRBV5-6 and J is TRBJ2-7; no firm D call. This CDR3 comprises 13 residues. Per the germline V gene, CDR1 is SGHDT and CDR2 is YYEEEE. Trimming pared 4 bases from V and 7 bases from J, leaving 15 bases between. This CDR3 reads CASSPAGPLEQYF. The CDR3 bases are TGTGCCAGCAGCCCCGCCGGGCCGCTGGAGCAGTACTTC.

The V and J genes are TRBV3-1 (or the pseudogene TRBV3-2) and TRBJ2-7; weak D call: TRBD2 (6 bases). Germline-derived CDR1 and CDR2 are LGHDT and YNNKEL (reference sequence). With 3 bases removed from V and 3 bases from J, the gap between germline ends came to 15 bases. This CDR3 is 15 amino acids long. CDR3 in amino acids: CASSHPGTEGYEQYF. CDR3 in DNA: TGTGCCAGCAGCCACCCCGGGACTGAGGGCTACGAGCAGTACTTC.

The genes are TRBV7-3 and TRBJ2-7; 8 bases line up with TRBD1. This CDR3 has 15 residues. Unmatched junction bases numbered 6, after V lost 0 bases and J lost 5 bases. Germline loops: CDR1 SGHTA, CDR2 FQGTGA. In DNA, the CDR3 is TGTGCCAGCAGCTTAACGGGGGACAGGAACAACGAGCAGTACTTC. This sequence encodes CASSLTGDRNNEQYF.

The chain couples TRBV12-3 or TRBV12-4 to TRBJ1-3, with no clear D. The CDR3 consists of 13 residues. The V and J ends lost 6 bases and 0 bases respectively, with 6 bases between them. The DNA of the CDR3 is TGTGCCAGCAGGATCTCCTCTGGAAACACCATATATTTT. Protein: CASRISSGNTIYF.

The chain couples TRBV25-1 to TRBJ2-3; 8 bases fit TRBD2. CDR1 is MGHDK and CDR2 is SYGVNS in the germline V gene. V trimming: 4 bases; J trimming: 4 bases; junction bases outside the gene matches: 4. This CDR3 is 14 amino acids long. For the CDR3, the DNA is TGTGCCAGCAGTGCAGCGGGAGTCCCAGATACGCAGTATTTT. Protein sequence: CASSAAGVPDTQYF.

This chain connects TRBV10-3 to TRBJ2-7, with D maybe TRBD1 (7 bases). V lost 4 bases to trimming and J lost 0 bases, with 13 bases between them. Germline CDR1 and CDR2: ENHRY and SYGVKD. The CDR3 runs 15 residues. The CDR3 DNA reads TGTGCCATCAGTGTGGAGGGGGCGGGCTCCTACGAGCAGTACTTC. It codes for CAISVEGAGSYEQYF.

V gene TRBV11-2 combines with J gene TRBJ2-1; 9 bases align to TRBD2. J lost 8 bases, V lost 1 base, and 6 bases had no gene match. Germline CDR1 SGHAT, CDR2 FQNNGV. This CDR3 comprises 15 residues. The CDR3 region is CASSLGSGSLDEQFF. The CDR3 DNA reads as TGTGCCAGCAGCTTAGGTAGCGGGAGTCTCGATGAGCAGTTCTTC. Full variable domain (missing parts from reference TRBV11-2 and TRBJ2-1): EAGVAQSPRYKIIEKRQSVAFWCNPISGHATLYWYQQILGQGPKLLIQFQNNGVVDDSQLPKDRFSAERLKGVDSTLKIQPAKLEDSAVYLCASSLGSGSLDEQFFGPGTRLTVL.

This sequence joins TRBV5-8 and TRBJ1-2; D gene ambiguous. Trimming left V 1 base short and J 5 bases short, with 6 bases between. Germline CDR1 and CDR2: SGHTS and YDEGEE. This CDR3 has 12 amino acids. CDR3 amino acids: CASSLNQYGYTF. In nucleotides, the CDR3 is TGTGCCAGCAGCTTGAATCAGTATGGCTACACCTTC.

This clone has only a few counts. This rearrangement joins TRBV29-1 to TRBJ1-1; 8 nucleotides align to TRBD1. The ends lost 8 bases at V and 5 bases at J; junction bases unmatched: 16. CDR1 SQVTM and CDR2 ANQGSEA come from the germline V gene. The CDR3 covers 15 residues. As DNA, the CDR3 is TGCAGCACTAGGACAGGGAGTAAAGATGGGACTGAAGCTTTCTTT. Translation gives CSTRTGSKDGTEAFF.

The chain carries TRBV7-2 and TRBJ2-7, with TRBD2 identical over 10 bases. The CDR3 is 17 amino acids. The germline CDR1 and CDR2 sequences are SGHTA and FQGNSA. The V and J ends lost 2 bases and 5 bases, in that order; junction bases with no gene match: 12. The CDR3 nucleotides read TGTGCCAGCAGCTTACTAGCGGGGGCCGGGAGTCCCAACGAGCAGTACTTC. The encoded protein is CASSLLAGAGSPNEQYF.

Note on this clone: Different DNA sequences within this sample yield the same CDR3. The chain employs TRBV18 and TRBJ1-1, with 8 bases that match TRBD1. The CDR3 has 14 amino acids. Germline V lookup: CDR1 KGHSH, CDR2 LQKENI. V lost 3 bases to trimming and J lost 5 bases; unmatched junction nucleotides: 5. The CDR3 DNA sequence: TGTGCCAGCTCACCCGGACAGGGCAGGACTGAAGCTTTCTTT. Translating it yields CASSPGQGRTEAFF.

The chain employs TRBV4-3 and TRBJ2-1, with TRBD1 matching 8 bases. The germline V gene has CDR1 LGHNA and CDR2 YSLEER. Germline trimming cut 5 bases from V and 2 bases from J; bases unmatched to any gene: 5. This CDR3 is 15 amino acids long. CDR3 amino acids: CASSAQGEAYNEQFF. CDR3 bases: TGCGCCAGCAGCGCACAGGGGGAAGCCTACAATGAGCAGTTCTTC.

The chain has TRBV3-1 (or the pseudogene TRBV3-2) and TRBJ2-5; D possibly corresponds to TRBD2 (6 bases). Germline-derived CDR1 and CDR2 are LGHDT and YNNKEL (reference sequence). Trimming stripped 0 bases from V and 4 bases from J, with 21 bases between. There are 18 residues in the CDR3. The CDR3 DNA reads as TGTGCCAGCAGCCAAGAGCCCTTACAGCGGGTCATAGGAGAGACCCAGTACTTC. Protein: CASSQEPLQRVIGETQYF.

This chain connects TRBV14 to TRBJ2-1, with D perhaps TRBD1 or TRBD2 (5 bases each). This CDR3 region has 15 residues. Trimming cost V 3 bases and J 4 bases, with 13 bases left between them. Germline values: CDR1 SGHDN, CDR2 FVKESK. The CDR3 is CASSHETDYYNEQFF. DNA of the CDR3: TGTGCCAGCAGCCACGAGACAGACTATTACAATGAGCAGTTCTTC.

The chain carries TRBV5-1 and TRBJ2-3; a possible D gene is TRBD2 (6 bases). CDR3 length: 15 amino acids. V was pared by 2 bases and J by 0 bases, with 10 bases between. In germline, CDR1 is SGHRS, CDR2 YFSETQ. CDR3 in DNA: TGCGCCAGCAGCTTAGCGGGCCTTAGCACAGATACGCAGTATTTT. It is translated as CASSLAGLSTDTQYF.

The V gene is TRBV3-1 (or the pseudogene TRBV3-2), the J gene TRBJ1-1; TRBD1 might be the D (6 bases). Germline V gene sequence: CDR1 LGHDT, CDR2 YNNKEL (reference sequence). The V and J ends lost 10 bases and 4 bases respectively, with 13 bases between them. The CDR3 sequence is 12 residues long. The CDR3 sequence is CATTGHLTEAFF. CDR3 DNA sequence: TGTGCCACCACGGGACACCTCACTGAAGCTTTCTTT.

V gene TRBV27 combines with J gene TRBJ2-3; possibly TRBD1 or TRBD2 for D (6 bases each). There are 15 residues in the CDR3. V lost 3 bases and J lost 4, with 14 bases in between. In germline, CDR1 is MNHEY, CDR2 SMNVEV (reference sequence). The CDR3 is CASSLVGGWPDTQYF. CDR3 sequence (DNA): TGTGCCAGCAGTTTGGTGGGGGGCTGGCCAGATACGCAGTATTTT.